This T cell receptor beta chain was sequenced for a study of chemoradiotherapy in HPV16-positive cancers. On the study more broadly: A couple of HPV16-positive patients' cells yielded candidate HPV-specific clones and common motifs. Study results and limitations: Better recurrence-free survival went with HPV-responsive T-cell expansion in HPV16-positive patients. Candidate HPV-specific clones and E7-related TCR motifs grew in tumor during treatment.

Here immunoSEQ multiplex PCR was the method, and the copy in TCRdb shows in-frame clones only, minus some. The profile shows approximately 30,000 clones, about 94% of them singletons. Of note for this clone: Its matching antigen is unknown.

Germline loops: CDR1 SEHNR, CDR2 FQNEAQ (reference sequence). The CDR3 is 16 residues long. V lost 4 bases and J lost 7; bases outside the gene matches: 14. The V and J genes are TRBV7-9 and TRBJ2-7; 9 nucleotides align to TRBD1. Here the sequenced sample was blood, taken from a patient who underwent chemoradiotherapy. The TCR comes from a human donor with HPV-associated anogenital cancer. CDR3: CASSSVGQGPTGEQYF. The CDR3 coding sequence is TGTGCCAGCAGCTCGGTGGGACAGGGCCCTACGGGGGAGCAGTACTTC.